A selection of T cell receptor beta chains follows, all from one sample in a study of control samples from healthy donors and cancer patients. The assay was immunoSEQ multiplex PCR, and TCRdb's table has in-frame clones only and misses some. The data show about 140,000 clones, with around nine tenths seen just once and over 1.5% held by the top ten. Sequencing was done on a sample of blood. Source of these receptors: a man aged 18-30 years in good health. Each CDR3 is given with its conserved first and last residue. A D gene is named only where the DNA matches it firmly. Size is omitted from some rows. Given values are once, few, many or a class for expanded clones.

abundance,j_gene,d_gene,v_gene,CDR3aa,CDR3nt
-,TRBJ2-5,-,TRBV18,CASSPRRGYQETQYF,TGTGCCAGCTCACCAAGGAGGGGGTACCAAGAGACCCAGTACTTC
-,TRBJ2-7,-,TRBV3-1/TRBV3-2,CASSALGEQYF,TGTGCCAGCAGCGCCTTGGGCGAGCAGTACTTC
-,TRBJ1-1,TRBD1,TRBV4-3,CASSQTDRYGTEAFF,TGCGCCAGCAGCCAGACGGACAGGTACGGGACTGAAGCTTTCTTT
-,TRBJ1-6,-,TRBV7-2,CASSLVGGSPLHF,TGTGCCAGCAGCTTAGTGGGAGGTTCACCCCTCCACTTT
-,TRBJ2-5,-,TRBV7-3,CASSPENQETQYF,TGTGCCAGCAGCCCGGAGAACCAAGAGACCCAGTACTTC
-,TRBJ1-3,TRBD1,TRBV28,CASRNPGQGAGNTIYF,TGTGCCAGCAGAAACCCCGGGCAGGGGGCTGGAAACACCATATATTTT
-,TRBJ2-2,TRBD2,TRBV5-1,CASSLNAASGRNGELFF,TGCGCCAGCAGCTTGAACGCGGCTAGCGGGAGGAACGGGGAGCTGTTTTTT
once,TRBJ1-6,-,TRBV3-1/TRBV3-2,CASSPGQSFSPLHF,TGTGCCAGCAGCCCCGGACAGTCCTTCTCACCCCTCCACTTT
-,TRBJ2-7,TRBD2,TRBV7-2,CASSYGGGLSYEQYF,TGTGCCAGCAGCTACGGGGGGGGCCTGTCTTACGAGCAGTACTTC
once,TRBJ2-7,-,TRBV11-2,CASSLAGWGAYEQYF,TGTGCCAGCAGCCTCGCCGGTTGGGGGGCCTACGAGCAGTACTTC
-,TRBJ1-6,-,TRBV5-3,CARSLPGTHSPLHF,TGTGCCAGAAGCTTACCAGGGACGCATTCACCCCTCCACTTT
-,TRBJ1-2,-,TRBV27,CASSLSAGNYGYTF,TGTGCCAGCAGTTTATCGGCCGGAAACTATGGCTACACCTTC
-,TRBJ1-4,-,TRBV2,CASRDEKLFF,TGTGCCAGCAGGGATGAAAAACTGTTTTTT
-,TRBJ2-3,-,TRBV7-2,CASSLSGGATDTQYF,TGTGCCAGCAGCTTATCCGGCGGGGCCACAGATACGCAGTATTTT
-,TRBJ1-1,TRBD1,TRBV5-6,CASSWPQGAGNTEAFF,TGTGCCAGCAGCTGGCCCCAGGGGGCTGGGAACACTGAAGCTTTCTTT
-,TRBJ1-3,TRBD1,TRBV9,CASSDPPLGTVENTIYF,TGTGCCAGCAGCGACCCTCCACTTGGGACAGTAGAAAACACCATATATTTT
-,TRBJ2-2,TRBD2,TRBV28,CASSPGLAGGPGELFF,TGTGCCAGCAGTCCCGGACTAGCGGGGGGTCCCGGGGAGCTGTTTTTT
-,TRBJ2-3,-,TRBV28,CASSLSVGGMKDTQYF,TGTGCCAGCAGTTTATCCGTGGGGGGAATGAAAGATACGCAGTATTTT
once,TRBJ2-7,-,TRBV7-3,CASSLSRGDEQYF,TGTGCCAGCAGCTTAAGCAGGGGCGACGAGCAGTACTTC
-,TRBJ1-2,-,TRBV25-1,CASSEWEISSGYTF,TGTGCCAGCAGTGAATGGGAGATTTCCTCTGGCTACACCTTC
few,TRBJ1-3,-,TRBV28,CASSQDRRRSGNTIYF,TGTGCCAGCAGCCAAGACAGGAGACGCTCTGGAAACACCATATATTTT
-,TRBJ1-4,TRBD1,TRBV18,CASSPGTGTEKLFF,TGTGCCAGCTCACCAGGGACAGGGACTGAAAAACTGTTTTTT
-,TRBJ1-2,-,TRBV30,CAYLWGRPANYGYTF,TGTGCCTATCTTTGGGGCAGGCCAGCTAACTATGGCTACACCTTC
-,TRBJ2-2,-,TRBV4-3,CASRSGNTGELFF,TGCGCCAGCCGTTCCGGGAACACCGGGGAGCTGTTTTTT
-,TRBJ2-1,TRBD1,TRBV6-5,CASSRTGGYNEQFF,TGTGCCAGCAGCAGGACAGGGGGCTACAATGAGCAGTTCTTC
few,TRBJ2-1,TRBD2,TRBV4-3,CASSPGTSYNEQFF,TGCGCCAGCAGTCCCGGGACTAGCTACAATGAGCAGTTCTTC
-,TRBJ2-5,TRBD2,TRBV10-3,CAISGDSGGARETQYF,TGTGCCATCAGTGGGGATAGCGGGGGGGCGAGAGAGACCCAGTACTTC
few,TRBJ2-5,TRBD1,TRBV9,CASSVGVSRGETQYF,TGTGCCAGCAGCGTAGGGGTCAGCAGGGGGGAGACCCAGTACTTC
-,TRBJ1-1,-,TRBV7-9,CASSLGGAEAFF,TGTGCCAGCAGCTTAGGGGGCGCTGAAGCTTTCTTT
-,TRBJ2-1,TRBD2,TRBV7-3,CASSETSGGNNEQFF,TGTGCCAGCAGCGAAACTAGCGGGGGAAACAATGAGCAGTTCTTC
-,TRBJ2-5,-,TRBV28,CASSRYPETQYF,TGTGCCAGCAGTCGCTATCCGGAGACCCAGTACTTC
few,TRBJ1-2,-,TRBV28,CASRSSDVRYGYTF,TGTGCCAGCAGATCTTCGGACGTGAGGTATGGCTACACCTTC